This record concerns one T cell receptor (beta chain) sequence. The antigen is not known. This sample stems from a study of shared clonotypes between healthy human individuals. Whole-study results and caveats: Among donors, the sharing of clonotypes was expected to be influenced by sequencing depth. Although depth was large, rarefaction showed that sequencing of the sorted subsets was incomplete.

The material for each subset, its genomic DNA, was split evenly across several immunoSEQ plates. Profiled with immunoSEQ multiplex PCR; TCRdb holds only in-frame clones, not every one. In the table there are 2 million to 2.5 million clones, approximately 93% of which are singletons. CDR1 SNHLY and CDR2 FYNNEI come from the germline V gene. Trimming left V 10 bases short and J 3 bases short, with 16 bases between. The CDR3 loop spans 13 amino acids. The source is a man aged 18 to 30 in good health. Some clones in this sample may be carry-over from other donors' samples. The V and J genes are TRBV2 and TRBJ2-7; D may match TRBD1 or TRBD2 (5 bases each). The sequencing input was naive CD4+ T cells from PBMCs. Subset defined: CD45RA+ positively selected. The CDR3 region is CATTPGRYYEQYF. The CDR3 DNA is TGTGCCACCACCCCGGGACGGTACTACGAGCAGTACTTC.